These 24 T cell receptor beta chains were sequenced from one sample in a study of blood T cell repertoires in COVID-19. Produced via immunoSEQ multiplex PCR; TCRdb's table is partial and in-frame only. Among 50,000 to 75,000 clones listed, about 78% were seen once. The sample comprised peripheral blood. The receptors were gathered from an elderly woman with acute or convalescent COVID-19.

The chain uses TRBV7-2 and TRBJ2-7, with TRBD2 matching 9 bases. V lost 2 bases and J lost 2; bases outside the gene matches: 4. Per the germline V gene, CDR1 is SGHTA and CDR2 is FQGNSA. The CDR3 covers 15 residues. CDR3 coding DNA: TGTGCCAGCAGCTTAAATAGCGGGGGTCCCTACGAGCAGTACTTC. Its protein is CASSLNSGGPYEQYF. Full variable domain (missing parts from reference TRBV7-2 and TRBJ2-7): GAGVSQSPSNKVTEKGKDVELRCDPISGHTALYWYRQSLGQGLEFLIYFQGNSAPDKSGLPSDRFSAERTGGSVSTLTIQRTQQEDSAVYLCASSLNSGGPYEQYFGPGTRLTVT.

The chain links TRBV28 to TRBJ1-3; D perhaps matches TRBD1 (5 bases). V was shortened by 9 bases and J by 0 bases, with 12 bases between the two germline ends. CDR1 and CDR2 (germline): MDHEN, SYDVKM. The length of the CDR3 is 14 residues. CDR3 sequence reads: CASKGALSGNTIYF. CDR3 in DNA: TGTGCCAGTAAAGGGGCCCTCTCTGGAAACACCATATATTTT.

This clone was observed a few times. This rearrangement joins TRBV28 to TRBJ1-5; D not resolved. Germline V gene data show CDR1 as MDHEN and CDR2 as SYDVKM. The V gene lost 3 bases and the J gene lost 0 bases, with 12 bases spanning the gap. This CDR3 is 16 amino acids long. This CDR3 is CASSFHGGNSNQPQHF. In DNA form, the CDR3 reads TGTGCCAGCAGTTTTCATGGCGGAAATAGCAATCAGCCCCAGCATTTT.

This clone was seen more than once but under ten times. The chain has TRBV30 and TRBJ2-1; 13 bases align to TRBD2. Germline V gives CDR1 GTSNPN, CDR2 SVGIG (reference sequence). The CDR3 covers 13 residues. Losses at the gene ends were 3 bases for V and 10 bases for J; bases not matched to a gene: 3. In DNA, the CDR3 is TGTGCCTGGAGACTAGCGGGAGGGCGCGAGCAGTTCTTC. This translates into CAWRLAGGREQFF.

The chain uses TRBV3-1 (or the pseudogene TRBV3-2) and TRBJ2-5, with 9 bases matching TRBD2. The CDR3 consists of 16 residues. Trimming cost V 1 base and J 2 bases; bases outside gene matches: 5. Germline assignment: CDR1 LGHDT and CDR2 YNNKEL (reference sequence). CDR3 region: CASSQGASGIQETQYF. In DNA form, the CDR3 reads TGTGCCAGCAGCCAAGGAGCTAGCGGGATTCAAGAGACCCAGTACTTC.

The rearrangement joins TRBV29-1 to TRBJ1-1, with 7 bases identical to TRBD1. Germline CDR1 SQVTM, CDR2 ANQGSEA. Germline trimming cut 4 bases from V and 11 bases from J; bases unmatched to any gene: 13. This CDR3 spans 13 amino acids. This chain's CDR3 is CSVGGLRGRGAFF. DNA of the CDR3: TGCAGCGTTGGAGGGCTAAGGGGGCGTGGGGCTTTCTTT.

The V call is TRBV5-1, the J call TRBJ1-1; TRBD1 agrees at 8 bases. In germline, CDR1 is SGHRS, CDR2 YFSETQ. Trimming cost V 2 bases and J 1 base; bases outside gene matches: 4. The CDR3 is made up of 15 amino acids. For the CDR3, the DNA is TGCGCCAGCAGCTTCGTCACAGGGGGGAACACTGAAGCTTTCTTT. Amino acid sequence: CASSFVTGGNTEAFF.

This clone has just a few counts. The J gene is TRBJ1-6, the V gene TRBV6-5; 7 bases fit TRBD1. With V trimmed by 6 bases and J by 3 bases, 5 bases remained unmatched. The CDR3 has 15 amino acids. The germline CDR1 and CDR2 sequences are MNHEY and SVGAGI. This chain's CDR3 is CASRPGQVYNSPLHF. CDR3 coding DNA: TGTGCCAGCAGACCTGGACAGGTCTATAATTCACCCCTCCACTTT.

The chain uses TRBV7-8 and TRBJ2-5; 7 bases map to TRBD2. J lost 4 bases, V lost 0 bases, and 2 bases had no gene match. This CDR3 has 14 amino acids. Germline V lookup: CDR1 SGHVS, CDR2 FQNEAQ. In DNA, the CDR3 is TGTGCCAGCAGCTTAGCTCGGGGGGTAGAGACCCAGTACTTC. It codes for CASSLARGVETQYF.

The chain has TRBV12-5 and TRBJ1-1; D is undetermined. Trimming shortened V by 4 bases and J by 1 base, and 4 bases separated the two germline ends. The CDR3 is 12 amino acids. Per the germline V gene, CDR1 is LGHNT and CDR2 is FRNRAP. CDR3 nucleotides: TGTGCTAGTGGTTCAGGGAACACTGAAGCTTTCTTT. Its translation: CASGSGNTEAFF.

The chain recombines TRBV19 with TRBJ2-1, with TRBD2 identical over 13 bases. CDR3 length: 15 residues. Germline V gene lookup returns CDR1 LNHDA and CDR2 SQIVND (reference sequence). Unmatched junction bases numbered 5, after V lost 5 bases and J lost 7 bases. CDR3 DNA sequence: TGTGCCAGTAGTCCCGGGACTAGCGGGAAAAATGAGCAGTTCTTC. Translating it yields CASSPGTSGKNEQFF.

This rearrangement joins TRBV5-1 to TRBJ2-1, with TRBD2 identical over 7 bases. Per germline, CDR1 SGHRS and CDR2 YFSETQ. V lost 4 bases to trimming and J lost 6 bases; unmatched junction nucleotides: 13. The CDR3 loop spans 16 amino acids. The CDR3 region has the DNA TGCGCCAGCAGCACCGTCTTTGCGGGAGAGGGCAATGAGCAGTTCTTC. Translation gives CASSTVFAGEGNEQFF.

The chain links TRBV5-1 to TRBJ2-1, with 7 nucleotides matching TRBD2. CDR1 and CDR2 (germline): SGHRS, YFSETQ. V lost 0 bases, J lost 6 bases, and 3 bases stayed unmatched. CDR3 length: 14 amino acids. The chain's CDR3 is CASSLEGTTNEQFF. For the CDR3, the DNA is TGCGCCAGCAGCTTGGAAGGGACTACCAATGAGCAGTTCTTC.

The CDR3 is CASRQRLAAKETQYF. In nucleotides, the CDR3 is TGTGCCAGCAGGCAAAGACTAGCGGCGAAAGAGACCCAGTACTTC. The chain uses TRBV27 and TRBJ2-5; TRBD2 aligns across 9 bases. The CDR3 is 15 amino acids. V dropped 6 bases and J dropped 3; count of bases not matched to a gene: 8. Germline V gene lookup returns CDR1 MNHEY and CDR2 SMNVEV (reference sequence).

In DNA, the CDR3 is TGTGCCAGCAGCCAAGGTCTAGCGGGCATCTCCTACGAGCAGTACTTC. Its protein is CASSQGLAGISYEQYF. The chain combines TRBV3-1 (or the pseudogene TRBV3-2) with TRBJ2-7; TRBD2 aligns across 8 bases. Looked up from germline, CDR1 is LGHDT and CDR2 is YNNKEL (reference sequence). The trim removed 1 base at V and 0 bases at J, leaving 5 bases unmatched. The CDR3 has 16 amino acids.

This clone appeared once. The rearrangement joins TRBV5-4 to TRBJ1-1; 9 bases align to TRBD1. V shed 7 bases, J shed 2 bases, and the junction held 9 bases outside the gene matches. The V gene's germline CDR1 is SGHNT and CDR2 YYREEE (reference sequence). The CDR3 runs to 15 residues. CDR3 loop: CASPPPGQGNTEAFF. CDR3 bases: TGTGCCAGCCCTCCCCCGGGACAGGGAAACACTGAAGCTTTCTTT.

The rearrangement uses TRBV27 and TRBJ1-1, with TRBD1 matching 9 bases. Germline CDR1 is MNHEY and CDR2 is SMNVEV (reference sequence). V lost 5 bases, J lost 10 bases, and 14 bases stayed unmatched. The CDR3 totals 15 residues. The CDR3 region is CASSLRPGQGWAAFF. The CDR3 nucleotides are TGTGCCAGCAGTCTACGCCCGGGACAGGGATGGGCAGCTTTCTTT.

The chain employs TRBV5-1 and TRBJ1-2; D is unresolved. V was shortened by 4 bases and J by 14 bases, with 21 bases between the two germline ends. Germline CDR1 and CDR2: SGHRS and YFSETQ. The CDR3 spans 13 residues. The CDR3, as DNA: TGCGCCAGCAGCACAGACCCTATGTCGATTTCGACCTTC. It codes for CASSTDPMSISTF. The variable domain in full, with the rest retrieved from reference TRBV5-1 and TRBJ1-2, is KAGVTQTPRYLIKTRGQQVTLSCSPISGHRSVSWYQQTPGQGLQFLFEYFSETQRNKGNFPGRFSGRQFSNSRSEMNVSTLELGDSALYLCASSTDPMSISTFGSGTRLTVV.

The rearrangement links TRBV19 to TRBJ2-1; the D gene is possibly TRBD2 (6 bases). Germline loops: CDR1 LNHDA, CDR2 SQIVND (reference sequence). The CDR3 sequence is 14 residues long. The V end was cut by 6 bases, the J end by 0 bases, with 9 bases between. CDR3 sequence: CASRRGSSYNEQFF. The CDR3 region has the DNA TGTGCCAGTAGGCGGGGAAGCTCCTACAATGAGCAGTTCTTC.

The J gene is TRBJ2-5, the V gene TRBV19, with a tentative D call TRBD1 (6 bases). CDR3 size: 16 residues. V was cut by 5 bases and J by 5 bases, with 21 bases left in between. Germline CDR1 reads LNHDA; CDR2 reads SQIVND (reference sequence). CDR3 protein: CASSPGPAGETETQYF. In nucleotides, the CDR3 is TGTGCCAGTAGTCCGGGGCCGGCAGGGGAGACGGAGACCCAGTACTTC.

The DNA for the CDR3 is TGTGCCAGCTCACCACAGACTAGCGGGACGTACACCGGGGAGCTGTTTTTT. This translates into CASSPQTSGTYTGELFF. The chain employs TRBV18 and TRBJ2-2; 11 bases are a match to TRBD2. Per germline, CDR1 KGHSH and CDR2 LQKENI. This CDR3 region has 17 residues. The junction had 4 bases not matched to a gene; V was cut back by 1 base and J by 3 bases.

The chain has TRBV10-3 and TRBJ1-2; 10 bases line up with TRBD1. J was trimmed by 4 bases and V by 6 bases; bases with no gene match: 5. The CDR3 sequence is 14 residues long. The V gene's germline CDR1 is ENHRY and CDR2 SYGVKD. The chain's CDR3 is CAISEGTGVYGYTF. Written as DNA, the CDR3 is TGTGCCATCAGCGAGGGGACAGGGGTCTATGGCTACACCTTC.

The CDR3 is CASSLDRANTEAFF. The CDR3 region has the DNA TGTGCCAGCAGTTTGGACAGAGCGAACACTGAAGCTTTCTTT. V and J are TRBV28 and TRBJ1-1; TRBD1 might be the D (6 bases). CDR3 length equals 14 residues. Trimming pared 3 bases from V and 1 base from J, leaving 9 bases between. Germline values: CDR1 MDHEN, CDR2 SYDVKM.

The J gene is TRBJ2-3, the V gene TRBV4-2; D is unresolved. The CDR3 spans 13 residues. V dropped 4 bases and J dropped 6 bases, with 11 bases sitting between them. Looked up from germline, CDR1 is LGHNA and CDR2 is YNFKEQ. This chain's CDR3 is CASSLARSDTQYF. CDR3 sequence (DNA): TGTGCCAGCAGCCTCGCCAGGTCGGATACGCAGTATTTT.